The 5 T cell receptor beta chains given below trace back to one sample, sequenced in a study of identical twins. Via MiXCR, TCRdb re-called the 5' RACE reads, giving one row per CDR3 protein. The profile shows some 440,000 distinct CDR3 sequences, 20% to 25% of them singletons. This sample also belongs to another study, concerning T cells expressing NK-cell markers.

The specimen sequenced was CD4+ T cells sorted from blood. All receptors come from a woman aged 18 to 35 in good health.

The CDR3 region has the DNA TGCAGTGCTCCCGGGGCTCTCACCGGGGAGCTGTTTTTT. Protein product: CSAPGALTGELFF. The chain uses TRBV20-1 and TRBJ2-2; D possibly uses TRBD1 or TRBD2 (5 bases each). V was cut by 5 bases and J by 4 bases, with 11 bases left in between. Germline V gene lookup returns CDR1 DFQATT and CDR2 SNEGSKA (reference sequence). The CDR3 loop spans 13 amino acids.

The chain links TRBV12-3 or TRBV12-4 to TRBJ2-7; 7 bases agree with TRBD1. This CDR3 comprises 13 residues. V shed 6 bases, J shed 3 bases, and the junction held 5 bases outside the gene matches. This CDR3 is CASSFNRGYEQYF. The CDR3 region has the DNA TGTGCCAGCAGCTTCAACAGGGGCTACGAGCAGTACTTC.

This rearrangement joins TRBV20-1 to TRBJ2-3; no clear D gene. CDR3 length equals 12 residues. Looked up from germline, CDR1 is DFQATT and CDR2 is SNEGSKA (reference sequence). V was clipped by 7 bases and J by 2 bases, with 10 bases between them. CDR3 sequence reads: CSVQADTDTQYF. CDR3 DNA sequence: TGCAGTGTTCAGGCCGACACAGATACGCAGTATTTT.

This clonotype has a handful of counts. The genes are TRBV10-3 and TRBJ1-2; no firm D call. V was trimmed by 4 bases and J by 4 bases, leaving 16 bases between them. From germline, CDR1 is ENHRY and CDR2 SYGVKD. The CDR3 is 15 amino acids. The CDR3 nucleotides read TGTGCCATCAGTGCCTACGACGGAGGATCCTATGGCTACACCTTC. Protein product: CAISAYDGGSYGYTF.

The J gene is TRBJ2-2, the V gene TRBV5-5, with D perhaps matching TRBD2 (6 bases). The CDR3 runs 16 residues. Germline V lookup: CDR1 SGHKS, CDR2 YYEKEE (reference sequence). V lost 1 base to trimming and J lost 6 bases, with 16 bases between them. CDR3 amino acids: CASSLIPAGIAGELFF. DNA for the CDR3: TGTGCCAGCAGCTTGATACCGGCGGGAATCGCCGGGGAGCTGTTTTTT.